This is a list of T cell receptor beta chains from one sample in a study of T cells after yellow fever vaccination. From the 5' RACE reads, TCRdb called clonotypes with MiXCR, one entry per CDR3 protein. The sample carries nearly 550,000 distinct CDR3 sequences, less than 20% recorded once. The sample consisted of PBMCs, taken 15 days after the yellow fever booster vaccination. Receptors were obtained from a man aged 30 to 45 who received the YFV17D yellow fever vaccine. CDR3s include the opening cysteine and the closing phenylalanine or tryptophan. D genes are given only for firm matches. Part of the rows lack a size; the others show once, few, many or a class for expanded clones.

clone size: .
D gene: .
J gene: TRBJ2-1
V gene: TRBV7-9
CDR3 protein: CASSRSLGENNEQFF
CDR3 DNA: TGTGCCAGCAGTCGCAGCCTAGGGGAGAACAATGAGCAGTTCTTC

clone size: .
D gene: TRBD1
J gene: TRBJ1-6
V gene: TRBV7-8
CDR3 protein: CASSLGPWTGGAPLHF
CDR3 DNA: TGTGCCAGCAGCTTAGGCCCCTGGACAGGCGGGGCACCCCTCCACTTT

clone size: few
D gene: .
J gene: TRBJ2-1
V gene: TRBV11-2
CDR3 protein: CASSFGAINEQFF
CDR3 DNA: TGTGCCAGCAGCTTCGGAGCGATCAATGAGCAGTTCTTC

clone size: .
D gene: TRBD1
J gene: TRBJ2-7
V gene: TRBV20-1
CDR3 protein: CSASPGTGVIVGSYEQYF
CDR3 DNA: TGCAGTGCTAGTCCCGGGACAGGGGTTATCGTGGGCTCCTACGAGCAGTACTTC

clone size: many
D gene: .
J gene: TRBJ2-2
V gene: TRBV12-3/TRBV12-4
CDR3 protein: CASSFIPGELFF
CDR3 DNA: TGTGCCAGCAGTTTCATCCCCGGGGAGCTGTTTTTT

clone size: few
D gene: .
J gene: TRBJ2-2
V gene: TRBV7-2
CDR3 protein: CASSLEGIYSGELFF
CDR3 DNA: TGTGCCAGCAGCTTAGAAGGGATCTATAGCGGGGAGCTGTTTTTT

clone size: many
D gene: .
J gene: TRBJ2-7
V gene: TRBV20-1
CDR3 protein: CSARALTRVYEQYF
CDR3 DNA: TGCAGTGCTAGAGCTCTCACCCGGGTCTACGAGCAGTACTTC

clone size: few
D gene: TRBD2
J gene: TRBJ2-3
V gene: TRBV7-2
CDR3 protein: CASSSSQAGGRTDTQYF
CDR3 DNA: TGTGCCAGCAGCTCGTCTCAAGCGGGAGGGCGCACAGATACGCAGTATTTT

clone size: .
D gene: TRBD1
J gene: TRBJ2-5
V gene: TRBV12-3/TRBV12-4
CDR3 protein: CASSGQGAGTQYF
CDR3 DNA: TGTGCCAGCAGTGGACAGGGGGCAGGGACCCAGTACTTC

clone size: .
D gene: .
J gene: TRBJ2-7
V gene: TRBV5-5
CDR3 protein: CASSFDRFEQYF
CDR3 DNA: TGTGCCAGCAGCTTCGACAGATTCGAGCAGTACTTC

clone size: .
D gene: .
J gene: TRBJ2-5
V gene: TRBV20-1
CDR3 protein: CSARVPGPQETQYF
CDR3 DNA: TGCAGTGCTAGAGTTCCCGGTCCCCAAGAGACCCAGTACTTC

clone size: few
D gene: TRBD1
J gene: TRBJ1-1
V gene: TRBV6-2/TRBV6-3
CDR3 protein: CASSFLGQGASEAFF
CDR3 DNA: TGTGCCAGCAGCTTCCTCGGACAGGGGGCGTCTGAAGCTTTCTTT

clone size: .
D gene: TRBD1
J gene: TRBJ2-1
V gene: TRBV20-1
CDR3 protein: CSAREARDRRSFF
CDR3 DNA: TGCAGTGCTAGAGAAGCCCGGGACAGGCGTTCGTTCTTC

clone size: .
D gene: .
J gene: TRBJ2-3
V gene: TRBV10-3
CDR3 protein: CAIRREASTDTQYF
CDR3 DNA: TGTGCCATCAGGCGCGAGGCATCCACAGATACGCAGTATTTT

clone size: .
D gene: .
J gene: TRBJ2-1
V gene: TRBV20-1
CDR3 protein: CSARLRENEQFF
CDR3 DNA: TGCAGTGCTAGACTCCGGGAGAATGAGCAGTTCTTC

clone size: few
D gene: TRBD2
J gene: TRBJ2-2
V gene: TRBV5-4
CDR3 protein: CASSIGTSGLTGELFF
CDR3 DNA: TGTGCCAGCAGCATCGGGACTAGCGGGCTCACCGGGGAGCTGTTTTTT

clone size: .
D gene: TRBD2
J gene: TRBJ2-3
V gene: TRBV7-2
CDR3 protein: CASSFQSGIATDTQYF
CDR3 DNA: TGTGCCAGCAGCTTTCAGAGCGGGATCGCCACAGATACGCAGTATTTT

clone size: .
D gene: .
J gene: TRBJ1-4
V gene: TRBV7-2
CDR3 protein: CASRSGGTVNEKLFF
CDR3 DNA: TGTGCCAGCAGGTCGGGCGGGACGGTGAATGAAAAACTGTTTTTT

clone size: .
D gene: .
J gene: TRBJ2-2
V gene: TRBV6-1
CDR3 protein: CASRWGGTGELFF
CDR3 DNA: TGTGCCAGCAGATGGGGAGGCACCGGGGAGCTGTTTTTT

clone size: .
D gene: .
J gene: TRBJ1-1
V gene: TRBV29-1
CDR3 protein: CSVAPTEMNTEAFF
CDR3 DNA: TGCAGCGTTGCCCCGACGGAGATGAACACTGAAGCTTTCTTT

clone size: few
D gene: .
J gene: TRBJ1-1
V gene: TRBV5-1
CDR3 protein: CASSSQGSGTEAFF
CDR3 DNA: TGCGCCAGCAGTTCTCAGGGTTCGGGCACTGAAGCTTTCTTT

clone size: .
D gene: .
J gene: TRBJ2-7
V gene: TRBV5-1
CDR3 protein: CASSLLCQGVGEQYF
CDR3 DNA: TGCGCCAGCAGCTTGCTGTGTCAGGGAGTTGGCGAGCAGTACTTC

clone size: few
D gene: .
J gene: TRBJ2-7
V gene: TRBV20-1
CDR3 protein: CSANLGGPNYEQYF
CDR3 DNA: TGCAGTGCTAACTTGGGGGGACCGAATTACGAGCAGTACTTC

clone size: few
D gene: TRBD2
J gene: TRBJ2-7
V gene: TRBV28
CDR3 protein: CASSLPGTSGRREQYF
CDR3 DNA: TGTGCCAGCAGTTTACCTGGGACTAGCGGGAGGCGCGAGCAGTACTTC

clone size: few
D gene: .
J gene: TRBJ2-7
V gene: TRBV7-8
CDR3 protein: CASSLVQSQVEQYF
CDR3 DNA: TGTGCCAGCAGCTTAGTTCAATCCCAAGTCGAGCAGTACTTC

clone size: .
D gene: .
J gene: TRBJ2-5
V gene: TRBV29-1
CDR3 protein: CSVVGIGAQETQYF
CDR3 DNA: TGCAGCGTTGTAGGTATCGGGGCTCAAGAGACCCAGTACTTC

clone size: few
D gene: .
J gene: TRBJ2-2
V gene: TRBV28
CDR3 protein: CASSLSLFRGGELFF
CDR3 DNA: TGTGCCAGCAGTTTATCCCTCTTCCGAGGCGGGGAGCTGTTTTTT

clone size: .
D gene: .
J gene: TRBJ1-2
V gene: TRBV12-3/TRBV12-4
CDR3 protein: CASRQNSGYTF
CDR3 DNA: TGTGCCAGCAGACAAAATTCCGGCTACACCTTC

clone size: few
D gene: .
J gene: TRBJ2-3
V gene: TRBV20-1
CDR3 protein: CSPRGGTDTQYF
CDR3 DNA: TGCAGCCCTCGGGGCGGGACAGATACGCAGTATTTT

clone size: few
D gene: TRBD2
J gene: TRBJ2-7
V gene: TRBV2
CDR3 protein: CASIRGRLAPYEQYF
CDR3 DNA: TGTGCCAGCATACGAGGCCGACTAGCACCCTACGAGCAGTACTTC